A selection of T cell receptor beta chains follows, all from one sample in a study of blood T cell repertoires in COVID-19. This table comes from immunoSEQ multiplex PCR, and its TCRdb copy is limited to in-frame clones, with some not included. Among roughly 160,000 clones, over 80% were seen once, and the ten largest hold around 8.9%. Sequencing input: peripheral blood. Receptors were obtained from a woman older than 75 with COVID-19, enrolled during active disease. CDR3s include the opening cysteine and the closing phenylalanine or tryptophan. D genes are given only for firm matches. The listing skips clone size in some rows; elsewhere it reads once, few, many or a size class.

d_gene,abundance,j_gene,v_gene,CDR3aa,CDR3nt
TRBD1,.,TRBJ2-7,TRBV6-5,CASSYSGSQGAREQYF,TGTGCCAGCAGTTACTCGGGGTCCCAGGGGGCGCGGGAGCAGTACTTC
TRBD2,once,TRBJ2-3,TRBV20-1,CSASTSGRTDTQYF,TGCAGTGCTAGTACTAGCGGGCGCACAGATACGCAGTATTTT
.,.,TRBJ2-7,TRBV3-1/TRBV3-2,CASSQVTSYEQYF,TGTGCCAGCAGCCAAGTGACTTCCTACGAGCAGTACTTC
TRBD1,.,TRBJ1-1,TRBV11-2,CASSLAQGVNTEAFF,TGTGCCAGCAGCTTAGCGCAGGGGGTGAACACTGAAGCTTTCTTT
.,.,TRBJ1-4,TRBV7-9,CASSLKGIQEKLFF,TGTGCCAGCAGCTTGAAGGGGATCCAAGAAAAACTGTTTTTT
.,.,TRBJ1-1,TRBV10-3,CAISAAENTEAFF,TGTGCCATCAGTGCCGCAGAGAACACTGAAGCTTTCTTT
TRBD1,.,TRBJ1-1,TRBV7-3,CASSPGQGDTEAFF,TGTGCCAGCAGCCCTGGACAGGGAGACACTGAAGCTTTCTTT
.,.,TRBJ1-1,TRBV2,CASSGFRLTEAFF,TGTGCCAGCAGTGGTTTCAGGTTGACTGAAGCTTTCTTT
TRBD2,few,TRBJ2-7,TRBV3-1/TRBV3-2,CATKSSGRGEQYF,TGTGCCACCAAATCTAGCGGGAGGGGGGAGCAGTACTTC
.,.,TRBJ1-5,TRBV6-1,CASSEGSGYVDQPQHF,TGTGCCAGCAGTGAAGGGTCAGGATACGTCGATCAGCCCCAGCATTTT
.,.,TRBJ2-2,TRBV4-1,CASSQTLRSTGELFF,TGCGCCAGCAGCCAAACTTTGCGTTCGACCGGGGAGCTGTTTTTT
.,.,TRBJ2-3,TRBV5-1,CASSYASARLTDTQYF,TGCGCCAGCAGCTATGCCAGCGCGCGCCTCACAGATACGCAGTATTTT
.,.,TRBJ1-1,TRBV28,CASSFIRAPNTEAFF,TGTGCCAGCAGTTTCATCAGGGCTCCGAACACTGAAGCTTTCTTT
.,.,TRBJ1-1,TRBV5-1,CASGLEGGTEAFF,TGCGCCAGCGGCCTGGAGGGAGGTACTGAAGCTTTCTTT
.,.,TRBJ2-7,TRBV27,CASRSHRSPHYEQYF,TGTGCCAGCAGGTCACACAGATCCCCCCACTACGAGCAGTACTTC
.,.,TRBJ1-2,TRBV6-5,CASSYLGANGYTF,TGTGCCAGCAGTTATTTGGGGGCGAATGGCTACACCTTC
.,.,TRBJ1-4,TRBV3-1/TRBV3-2,CASSQSIRVSNEKLFF,TGTGCCAGCAGCCAAAGTATCCGGGTATCTAATGAAAAACTGTTTTTT
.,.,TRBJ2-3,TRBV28,CASSFGGSRGDTQYF,TGTGCCAGCAGTTTTGGTGGGAGCAGGGGAGATACGCAGTATTTT
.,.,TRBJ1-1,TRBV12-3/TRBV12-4,CASSLDGGAEAFF,TGTGCCAGCAGTTTGGACGGAGGGGCTGAAGCTTTCTTT
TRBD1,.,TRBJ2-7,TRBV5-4,CASSSPGQGAAEQYF,TGTGCCAGCAGCTCACCGGGACAGGGGGCGGCCGAGCAGTACTTC
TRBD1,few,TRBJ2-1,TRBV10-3,CAISVGTGAYNEQFF,TGTGCCATCAGTGTCGGGACAGGGGCGTACAATGAGCAGTTCTTC
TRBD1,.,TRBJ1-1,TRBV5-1,CASSQTGGDEAFF,TGCGCCAGCAGCCAAACAGGGGGCGATGAAGCTTTCTTT
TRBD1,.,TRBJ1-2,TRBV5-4,CASSSGTGAFPYGYTF,TGTGCCAGCAGCTCCGGGACAGGGGCCTTTCCGTATGGCTACACCTTC
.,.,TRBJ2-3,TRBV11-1,CASSRSTDTQYF,TGTGCCAGCAGCCGTAGCACAGATACGCAGTATTTT
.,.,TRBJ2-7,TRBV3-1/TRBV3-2,CASSRGGTVYEQYF,TGTGCCAGCAGCCGAGGAGGGACAGTCTACGAGCAGTACTTC
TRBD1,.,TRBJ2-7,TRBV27,CASSLLDRGYEQYF,TGTGCCAGCAGTTTATTGGACAGGGGCTACGAGCAGTACTTC
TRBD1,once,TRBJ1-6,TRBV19,CASSKGTGLDLHF,TGTGCCAGTAGTAAAGGGACAGGTCTAGACCTCCACTTT
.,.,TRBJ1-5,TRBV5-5,CASSLSPSNQPQHF,TGTGCCAGCAGCCTGAGCCCTAGCAATCAGCCCCAGCATTTT
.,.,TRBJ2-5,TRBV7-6,CASSPPLKWETQYF,TGTGCCAGCAGCCCTCCTCTAAAATGGGAGACCCAGTACTTC
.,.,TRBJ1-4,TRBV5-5,CASQRTATNEKLFF,TGTGCCAGCCAAAGGACAGCAACTAATGAAAAACTGTTTTTT
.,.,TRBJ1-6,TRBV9,CASSVGGSGSPLHF,TGTGCCAGCAGCGTCGGGGGATCTGGTTCACCCCTCCACTTT
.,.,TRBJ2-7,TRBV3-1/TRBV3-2,CASSQGRGLRYEQYF,TGTGCCAGCAGCCAAGGGCGGGGCTTACGGTACGAGCAGTACTTC
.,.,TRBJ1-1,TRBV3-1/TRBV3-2,CASSDTGNTEAFF,TGTGCCAGCAGCGATACAGGGAACACTGAAGCTTTCTTT
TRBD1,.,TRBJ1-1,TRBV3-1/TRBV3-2,CASTQGGGATEAFF,TGTGCCAGCACCCAGGGGGGGGGAGCCACTGAAGCTTTCTTT
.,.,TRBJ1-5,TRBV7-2,CASSLGGGANQPQHF,TGTGCCAGCAGCTTAGGCGGGGGGGCCAATCAGCCCCAGCATTTT
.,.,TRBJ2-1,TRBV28,CASGGYDEQFF,TGTGCCTCCGGGGGTTACGATGAGCAGTTCTTC
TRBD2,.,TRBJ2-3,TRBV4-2,CASSSGLAEGGDTQYF,TGTGCCAGCAGCTCCGGACTAGCGGAGGGGGGAGATACGCAGTATTTT
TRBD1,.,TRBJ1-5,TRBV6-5,CASSLTGPQPQHF,TGTGCCAGCAGTTTGACAGGGCCTCAGCCCCAGCATTTT
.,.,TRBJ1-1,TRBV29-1,CSAGGGGTLTEAFF,TGCAGCGCCGGAGGGGGGGGTACCCTCACTGAAGCTTTCTTT
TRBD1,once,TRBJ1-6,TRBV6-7,CASSYFTTGQGASSPLHF,TGTGCCAGCAGTTACTTTACAACCGGACAGGGGGCATCTTCACCCCTCCACTTT
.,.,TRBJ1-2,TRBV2,CASTFSYSQANYGYTF,TGTGCCAGCACGTTCAGCTATAGCCAAGCTAACTATGGCTACACCTTC
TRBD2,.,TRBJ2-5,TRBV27,CASSAGTSTGRAQYF,TGTGCCAGCAGTGCCGGGACTTCAACGGGGAGGGCCCAGTACTTC
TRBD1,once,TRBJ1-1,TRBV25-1,CASSKYRGMNTEAFF,TGTGCCAGCAGTAAGTACAGGGGAATGAACACTGAAGCTTTCTTT